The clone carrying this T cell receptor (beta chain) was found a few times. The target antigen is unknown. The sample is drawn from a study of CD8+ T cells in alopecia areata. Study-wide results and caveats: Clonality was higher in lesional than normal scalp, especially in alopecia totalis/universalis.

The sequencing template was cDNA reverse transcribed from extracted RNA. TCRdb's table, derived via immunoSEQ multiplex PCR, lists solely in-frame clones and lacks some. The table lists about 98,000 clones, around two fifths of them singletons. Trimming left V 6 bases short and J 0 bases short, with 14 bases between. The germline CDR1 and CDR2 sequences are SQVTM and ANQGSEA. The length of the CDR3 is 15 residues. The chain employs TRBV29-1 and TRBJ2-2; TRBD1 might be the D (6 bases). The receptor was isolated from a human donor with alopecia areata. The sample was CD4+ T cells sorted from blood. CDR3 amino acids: CSVARTATNTGELFF. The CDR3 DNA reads TGCAGCGTCGCCCGGACAGCAACGAACACCGGGGAGCTGTTTTTT.